These 3 T cell receptor beta chains originate from one sample sequenced in a study of CD8+CD57+ T cells in acquired aplastic anemia. An expansion of CD8+CD57+ cells by flow cytometry had been shown in patients chosen for sequencing. Genomic DNA, the template, was used for profiling of the TCR beta VDJ and CDR3. TCRdb analysed the reads with MiXCR anew, one entry per CDR3 protein. Among about half a million distinct CDR3 sequences, approximately 32% were seen once, and the ten largest hold 0.82%. The sample consisted of sorted CD4+, CD8+, or CD8+CD57+ T cells (not recorded which) from PBMCs. The receptors stem from a human donor with aplastic anemia.

This clonotype has a handful of counts. The V call is TRBV5-1, the J call TRBJ2-3; TRBD2 is a possible D gene (5 bases). The CDR3 runs to 13 residues. V lost 5 bases to trimming and J lost 4 bases, with 11 bases between them. Germline V gene data show CDR1 as SGHRS and CDR2 as YFSETQ. CDR3 amino acids: CASRRTASDTQYF. The CDR3 coding sequence is TGCGCCAGCAGACGGACTGCCTCAGATACGCAGTATTTT.

The chain employs TRBV12-3 or TRBV12-4 and TRBJ2-1; 10 bases line up with TRBD1. The CDR3 sequence is 15 residues long. Trimming cost V 4 bases and J 10 bases; bases outside gene matches: 10. Written as DNA, the CDR3 is TGTGCCAGCAGTTGGGGGACAGGGGAGGCCTACGAGCAGTTCTTC. It codes for CASSWGTGEAYEQFF.

In its sample, this clonotype was seen many times. V and J are TRBV19 and TRBJ1-6; no firm D call. In germline, CDR1 is LNHDA, CDR2 SQIVND (reference sequence). The ends were cut back, 3 bases at V and 9 bases at J, with 9 bases in the middle. The CDR3 has 13 amino acids. Written as DNA, the CDR3 is TGTGCCAGTAGTATGGAGGAGGGTTCACCCCTCCACTTT. Translated: CASSMEEGSPLHF.